Sequencing of this TCR beta chain was carried out in a study of CD8 T cells in Susac syndrome. The RNA input was roughly 0.5 to 1 ug, and it was reverse transcribed with random hexamers. TCRdb fed the immunoSEQ multiplex PCR reads into MiXCR, producing one record per CDR3 protein. This sample carries 330,000 or so distinct CDR3 sequences, 70% to 90% of them seen once, and the ten largest clones take about 0.17%. This CDR3 is built from 16 residues. The V and J ends lost 5 bases and 0 bases respectively, with 17 bases between them. Per the germline V gene, CDR1 is LNHNV and CDR2 is YYDKDF (reference sequence).

The chain joins TRBV15 to TRBJ2-7, with TRBD1 as a possible D gene (6 bases). The receptor comes from a human donor with multiple sclerosis. The sequencing sample was made of CD8+ T cells from PBMCs. The CDR3 loop reads CATSPATGWSSYEQYF. The CDR3 DNA follows: TGTGCCACCAGCCCTGCGACAGGTTGGAGCTCCTACGAGCAGTACTTC.